This T cell receptor (beta chain) appears in the sequencing data of a study of blood T cell repertoires in COVID-19. Across the study: Researchers got acute and convalescent COVID-19 samples from the United States, Italy and Spain.

This CDR3 is built from 17 residues. Germline CDR1 MNHNY, CDR2 SVGAGI (reference sequence). Trimming cost V 6 bases and J 0 bases, with 20 bases left between them. The data were produced by immunoSEQ multiplex PCR, yet TCRdb's version contains in-frame clones alone and is incomplete. Among some 110,000 clones listed, about 80% were seen once. The receptor's source is a woman aged 55 to 70 with acute or convalescent COVID-19. V gene TRBV6-6 combines with J gene TRBJ1-1; weak D call: TRBD1 (6 bases). Sample: peripheral blood. In nucleotides, the CDR3 is TGTGCCAGCAGCCGAAAGACCCGACAGGTTATGAACACTGAAGCTTTCTTT. Protein product: CASSRKTRQVMNTEAFF.